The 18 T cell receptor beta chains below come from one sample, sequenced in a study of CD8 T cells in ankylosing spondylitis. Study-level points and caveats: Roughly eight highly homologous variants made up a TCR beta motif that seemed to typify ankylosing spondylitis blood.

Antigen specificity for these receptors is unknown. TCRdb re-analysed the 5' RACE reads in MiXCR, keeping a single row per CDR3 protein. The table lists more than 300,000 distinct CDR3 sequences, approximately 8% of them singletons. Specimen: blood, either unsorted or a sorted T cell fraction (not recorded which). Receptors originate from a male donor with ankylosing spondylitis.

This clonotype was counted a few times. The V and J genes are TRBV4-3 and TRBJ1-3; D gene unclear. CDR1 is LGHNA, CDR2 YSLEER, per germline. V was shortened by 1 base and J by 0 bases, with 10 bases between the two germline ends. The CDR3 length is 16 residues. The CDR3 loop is CASSQGSGPSGNTIYF. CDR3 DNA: TGCGCCAGCAGCCAAGGTTCTGGCCCCTCTGGAAACACCATATATTTT.

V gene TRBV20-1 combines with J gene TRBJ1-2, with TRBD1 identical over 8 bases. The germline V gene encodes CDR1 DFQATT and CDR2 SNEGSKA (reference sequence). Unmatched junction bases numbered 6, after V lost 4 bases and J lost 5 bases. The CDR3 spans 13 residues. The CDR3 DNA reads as TGCAGTGCTAAGAGACAGGGGATTTATGGCTACACCTTC. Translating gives CSAKRQGIYGYTF.

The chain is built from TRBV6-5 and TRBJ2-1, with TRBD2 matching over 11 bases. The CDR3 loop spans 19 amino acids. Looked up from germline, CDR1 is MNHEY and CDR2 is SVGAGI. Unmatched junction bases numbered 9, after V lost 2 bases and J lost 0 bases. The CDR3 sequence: CASSYGLAGSFTSYNEQFF. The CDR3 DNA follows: TGTGCCAGCAGTTACGGACTAGCGGGCTCGTTTACCTCCTACAATGAGCAGTTCTTC.

The CDR3 here is CASSQGASYTF. The CDR3 region has the DNA TGTGCCAGCAGCCAGGGAGCCAGCTACACCTTC. The rearrangement joins TRBV3-1 to TRBJ1-2; no clear D. CDR1 and CDR2 from the germline V gene are LGHDT and YNNKEL (reference sequence). The CDR3 loop spans 11 amino acids. Between the trimmed V and J ends, which lost 3 bases and 9 bases, there was a span of 8 bases. Using reference TRBV3-1 and TRBJ1-2 for the parts outside the CDR3, the full variable domain is DTAVSQTPKYLVTQMGNDKSIKCEQNLGHDTMYWYKQDSKKFLKIMFSYNNKELIINETVPNRFSPKSPDKAHLNLHINSLELGDSAVYFCASSQGASYTFGSGTRLTVV.

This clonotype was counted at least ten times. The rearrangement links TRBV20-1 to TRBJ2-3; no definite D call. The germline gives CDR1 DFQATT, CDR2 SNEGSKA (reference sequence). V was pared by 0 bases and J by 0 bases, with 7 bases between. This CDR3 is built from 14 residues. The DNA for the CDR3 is TGCAGTGCTAGAGATCCCATTAGCACAGATACGCAGTATTTT. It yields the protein CSARDPISTDTQYF.

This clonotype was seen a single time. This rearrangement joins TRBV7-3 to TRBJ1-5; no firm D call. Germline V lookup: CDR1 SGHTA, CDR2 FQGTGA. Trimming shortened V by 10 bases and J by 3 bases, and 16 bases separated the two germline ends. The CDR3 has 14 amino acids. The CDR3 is CATFKSGDNQPQHF. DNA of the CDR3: TGTGCCACCTTCAAGTCGGGAGACAATCAGCCCCAGCATTTT. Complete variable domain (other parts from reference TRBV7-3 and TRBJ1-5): GAGVSQTPSNKVTEKGKYVELRCDPISGHTALYWYRQSLGQGPEFLIYFQGTGAADDSGLPNDRFFAVRPEGSVSTLKIQRTERGDSAVYLCATFKSGDNQPQHFGDGTRLSIL.

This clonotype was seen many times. CDR3 nucleotide sequence: TGTGCCAGCAACCTCGGGGCAGGGGGCATCAATGAGCAGTTCTTC. Translation: CASNLGAGGINEQFF. The chain carries TRBV12-3 or TRBV12-4 and TRBJ2-1, with 8 bases that match TRBD1. Trimming at V came to 7 bases and at J to 6 bases, leaving 11 bases not matched to a gene. This CDR3 is built from 15 residues.

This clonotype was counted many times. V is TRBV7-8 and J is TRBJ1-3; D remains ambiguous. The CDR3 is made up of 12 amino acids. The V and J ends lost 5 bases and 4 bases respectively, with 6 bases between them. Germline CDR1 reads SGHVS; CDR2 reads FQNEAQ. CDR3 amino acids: CASSAPGNTIYF. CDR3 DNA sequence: TGTGCCAGCAGCGCCCCCGGAAACACCATATATTTT.

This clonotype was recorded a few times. CDR3 nucleotides: TGCGCCAGCAGCTTGGGCATCGGCAATGAGCAGTTCTTC. Protein product: CASSLGIGNEQFF. The V and J genes are TRBV5-1 and TRBJ2-1; D gene unclear. With 0 bases removed from V and 6 bases from J, the gap between germline ends came to 7 bases. The germline V gene has CDR1 SGHRS and CDR2 YFSETQ. This CDR3 spans 13 amino acids.

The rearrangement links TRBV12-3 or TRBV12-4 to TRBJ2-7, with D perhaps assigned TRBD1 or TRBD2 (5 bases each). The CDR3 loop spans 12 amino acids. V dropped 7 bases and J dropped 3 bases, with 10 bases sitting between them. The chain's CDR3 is CASNHGGYEQYF. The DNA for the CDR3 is TGTGCCAGCAATCATGGGGGCTACGAGCAGTACTTC.

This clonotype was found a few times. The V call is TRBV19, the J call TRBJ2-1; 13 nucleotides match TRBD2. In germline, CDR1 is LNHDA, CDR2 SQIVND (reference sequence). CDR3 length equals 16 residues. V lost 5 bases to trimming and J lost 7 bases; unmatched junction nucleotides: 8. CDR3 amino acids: CASSPWTSGRGNEQFF. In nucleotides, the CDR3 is TGTGCCAGTAGTCCCTGGACTAGCGGGAGAGGTAATGAGCAGTTCTTC.

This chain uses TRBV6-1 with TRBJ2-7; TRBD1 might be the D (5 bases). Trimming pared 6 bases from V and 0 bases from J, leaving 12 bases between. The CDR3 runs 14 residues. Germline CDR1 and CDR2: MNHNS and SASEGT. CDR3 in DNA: TGTGCCAGCAGCCGGACATCGAGCTCCTACGAGCAGTACTTC. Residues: CASSRTSSSYEQYF.

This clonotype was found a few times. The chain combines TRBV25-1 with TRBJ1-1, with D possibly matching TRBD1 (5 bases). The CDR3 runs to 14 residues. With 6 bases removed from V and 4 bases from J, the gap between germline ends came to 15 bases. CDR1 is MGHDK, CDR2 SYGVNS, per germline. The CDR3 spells CASRAGTVGTEAFF. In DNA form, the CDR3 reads TGTGCCAGCAGAGCAGGGACGGTCGGCACTGAAGCTTTCTTT.

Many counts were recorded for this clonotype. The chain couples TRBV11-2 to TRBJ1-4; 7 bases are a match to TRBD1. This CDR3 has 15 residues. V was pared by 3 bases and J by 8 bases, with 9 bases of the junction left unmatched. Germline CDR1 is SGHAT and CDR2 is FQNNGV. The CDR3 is CASSLGDREVEKLFF. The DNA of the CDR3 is TGTGCCAGCAGCTTGGGCGACAGGGAAGTCGAAAAACTGTTTTTT.

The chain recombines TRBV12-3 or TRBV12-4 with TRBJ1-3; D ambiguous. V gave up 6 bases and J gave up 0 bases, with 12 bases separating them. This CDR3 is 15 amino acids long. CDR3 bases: TGTGCCAGCAGGACCGTTTGGGGCTCTGGAAACACCATATATTTT. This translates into CASRTVWGSGNTIYF.

The CDR3 is CSVGEGGYTF. The CDR3 coding sequence is TGCAGCGTTGGGGAAGGAGGCTACACCTTC. V usage is TRBV29-1 and J usage is TRBJ1-2; D ambiguous. In germline, CDR1 is SQVTM, CDR2 ANQGSEA. The CDR3 is 10 amino acids. The V end was cut by 4 bases, the J end by 8 bases, with 8 bases between. Full variable domain (remainder filled in from reference TRBV29-1 and TRBJ1-2): SAVISQKPSRDICQRGTSLTIQCQVDSQVTMMFWYRQQPGQSLTLIATANQGSEATYESGFVIDKFPISRPNLTFSTLTVSNMSPEDSSIYLCSVGEGGYTFGSGTRLTVV.

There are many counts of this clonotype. As DNA, the CDR3 is TGTGCCAGCAGCTTAGATAAAGCGGGAGGGAACAATGAGCAGTTCTTC. The encoded protein is CASSLDKAGGNNEQFF. The rearrangement joins TRBV7-7 to TRBJ2-1; 10 bases are shared with TRBD2. V shed 1 base and J 5 bases; nucleotides not matched to a gene: 5. Germline CDR1 is SSHAT and CDR2 is FNYEAQ (reference sequence). The CDR3 covers 16 residues.

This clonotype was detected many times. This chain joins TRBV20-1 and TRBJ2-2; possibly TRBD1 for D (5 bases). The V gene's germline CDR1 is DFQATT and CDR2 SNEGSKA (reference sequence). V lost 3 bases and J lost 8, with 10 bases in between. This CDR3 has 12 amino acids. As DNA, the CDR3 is TGCAGTGCTAGTATTGGGGCTGGGGAGCTGTTTTTT. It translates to CSASIGAGELFF.